One sample yielded the 17 T cell receptor beta chains listed below, sequenced in a study of blood T cell repertoires in COVID-19. Assay used: immunoSEQ multiplex PCR; TCRdb lists only in-frame clones, some missing. Of 88,000 or so clones in the sample, about 89% were seen once. Sequenced input: PBMCs or T cells enriched from blood (not recorded which). The source is a woman aged 45-65 years with acute COVID-19.

This clone was detected once. At the DNA level, this CDR3 is encoded by other sequences in the same sample as well. The V gene is TRBV5-1, the J gene TRBJ2-1, with TRBD2 matching 7 bases. Trimming removed 0 bases from V and 2 bases from J; junction bases left unmatched: 2. The CDR3 sequence is 15 residues long. The germline V gene encodes CDR1 SGHRS and CDR2 YFSETQ. Written as DNA, the CDR3 is TGCGCCAGCAGCTTGGGCGGGAGCACCTACAATGAGCAGTTCTTC. It is translated as CASSLGGSTYNEQFF.

The DNA of the CDR3 is TGTGCCAGCAGTGAAGTTCCCGACAGGGGGGAGCTGTTTTTT. Amino acids: CASSEVPDRGELFF. The chain joins TRBV6-1 to TRBJ2-2, with D tentatively TRBD1 (6 bases). The length of the CDR3 is 14 residues. Per the germline V gene, CDR1 is MNHNS and CDR2 is SASEGT. The V and J ends lost 1 base and 8 bases respectively, with 11 bases between them.

This rearrangement joins TRBV6-2 or TRBV6-3 to TRBJ1-5; no clear D gene. V was clipped by 0 bases and J by 4 bases, with 10 bases between them. Germline values: CDR1 MNHEY, CDR2 SVGEGT. The length of the CDR3 is 15 residues. The CDR3 protein is CASSYSNFGNQPQHF. CDR3 DNA: TGTGCCAGCAGTTACTCGAACTTCGGGAATCAGCCCCAGCATTTT.

The chain uses TRBV6-6 and TRBJ1-2; 11 bases align to TRBD1. Germline values: CDR1 MNHNY, CDR2 SVGAGI (reference sequence). This CDR3 has 14 amino acids. With V trimmed by 5 bases and J by 4 bases, 3 bases remained unmatched. The chain's CDR3 is CASSRGQGAYGYTF. CDR3 sequence (DNA): TGTGCCAGCAGTAGAGGACAGGGGGCCTATGGCTACACCTTC.

This chain joins TRBV19 and TRBJ2-7, with 9 bases identical to TRBD1. This CDR3 is built from 16 residues. Germline V gene sequence: CDR1 LNHDA, CDR2 SQIVND (reference sequence). The J segment lost 0 bases and the V segment lost 5 bases, leaving 8 bases of the junction unmatched. DNA of the CDR3: TGTGCCAGTAGTTTCCACAGGGGGCAATACTCCTACGAGCAGTACTTC. Amino acids: CASSFHRGQYSYEQYF. The full variable domain, in which reference TRBV19 and TRBJ2-7 provide the parts outside the CDR3, is DGGITQSPKYLFRKEGQNVTLSCEQNLNHDAMYWYRQDPGQGLRLIYYSQIVNDFQKGDIAEGYSVSREKKESFPLTVTSAQKNPTAFYLCASSFHRGQYSYEQYFGPGTRLTVT.

The chain joins TRBV2 to TRBJ1-2; D gene unclear. The CDR3 has 13 residues. Per the germline V gene, CDR1 is SNHLY and CDR2 is FYNNEI. V gave up 3 bases and J gave up 2 bases, with 7 bases separating them. The CDR3 DNA reads TGTGCCAGCAGTGACAACGGGAACTATGGCTACACCTTC. Protein: CASSDNGNYGYTF.

The V gene is TRBV6-2 or TRBV6-3, the J gene TRBJ1-1, with 8 positions matching TRBD1. The CDR3 contains 15 residues. Germline V gene lookup returns CDR1 MNHEY and CDR2 SVGEGT. V lost 2 bases, J lost 0 bases, and 2 bases stayed unmatched. The CDR3 loop is CASSYPGGLNTEAFF. The CDR3 region has the DNA TGTGCCAGCAGTTACCCAGGGGGCCTGAACACTGAAGCTTTCTTT.

V and J are TRBV7-2 and TRBJ2-7, with 7 nucleotides matching TRBD2. Germline CDR1 and CDR2: SGHTA and FQGNSA. V trimming: 1 base; J trimming: 2 bases; junction bases outside the gene matches: 2. CDR3 length: 14 amino acids. CDR3 residues: CASSLGDYTYEQYF. As DNA, the CDR3 is TGTGCCAGCAGCTTAGGGGACTATACCTACGAGCAGTACTTC.

This clone appeared once. The V gene is TRBV6-5, the J gene TRBJ1-1, with 10 bases identical to TRBD1. CDR1 MNHEY and CDR2 SVGAGI come from the germline V gene. After removal of 6 bases from V and 6 bases from J, the junction contained 7 bases not matched to a gene. This CDR3 has 14 amino acids. For the CDR3, the DNA is TGTGCCAGCAGATTCCGACAGGGGGCCCCTGAAGCTTTCTTT. Translating it yields CASRFRQGAPEAFF.

The V and J genes are TRBV5-4 and TRBJ2-1, with 10 bases matching TRBD2. In germline, CDR1 is SGHNT, CDR2 YYREEE (reference sequence). This CDR3 has 17 residues. J lost 1 base, V lost 1 base, and 5 bases had no gene match. CDR3 sequence reads: CASSLLLAGASYNEQFF. CDR3 DNA sequence: TGTGCCAGCAGCTTGCTCCTAGCGGGAGCTTCCTACAATGAGCAGTTCTTC.

The V and J genes are TRBV5-1 and TRBJ2-1; possible D gene TRBD2, 5 bases. V lost 4 bases to trimming and J lost 3 bases, with 14 bases between them. Germline V lookup: CDR1 SGHRS, CDR2 YFSETQ. This CDR3 spans 15 amino acids. CDR3 sequence: CASSPFGSGYNEQFF. Written as DNA, the CDR3 is TGCGCCAGCAGCCCATTTGGCAGCGGCTACAATGAGCAGTTCTTC.

In nucleotides, the CDR3 is TGCGCCAGCAGTGACCTCCAGGCGGGAGCCAATGAGCAGTTCTTC. Its translation: CASSDLQAGANEQFF. V and J are TRBV10-2 and TRBJ2-1, with 7 bases fitting TRBD2. CDR1 WSHSY and CDR2 SAAADI come from the germline V gene. Unmatched junction bases numbered 8, after V lost 3 bases and J lost 6 bases. CDR3 length: 15 residues.

The chain has TRBV2 and TRBJ2-5; 8 bases are a match to TRBD1. CDR1 SNHLY and CDR2 FYNNEI come from the germline V gene. CDR3 length: 16 residues. Trimming took 3 bases from V and 5 from J; bases not matched to a gene: 11. CDR3 DNA sequence: TGTGCCAGCAGTGATGATGGCAGGGGGCTCTACGAGACCCAGTACTTC. Protein product: CASSDDGRGLYETQYF.

The rearrangement joins TRBV7-2 to TRBJ1-1; maybe TRBD1 (6 bases). V lost 5 bases, J lost 4 bases, and 11 bases lay in between. Per germline, CDR1 SGHTA and CDR2 FQGNSA. The CDR3 loop spans 13 amino acids. The CDR3 nucleotides are TGTGCCAGCAGCCAGGGGAGGGGCACTGAAGCTTTCTTT. Residues: CASSQGRGTEAFF.

This clone was counted only a few times. This sequence joins TRBV7-2 and TRBJ1-3; D gene unclear. CDR1 and CDR2 (germline): SGHTA, FQGNSA. The CDR3 runs 14 residues. The V end lost 7 bases, the J end lost 0 bases, and 10 bases lay between the germline ends. CDR3 coding DNA: TGTGCCAGCAATCGCGGTAGCTCTGGAAACACCATATATTTT. Encoded protein: CASNRGSSGNTIYF.

The chain is built from TRBV19 and TRBJ2-1; 7 bases are shared with TRBD2. Per germline, CDR1 LNHDA and CDR2 SQIVND (reference sequence). The CDR3 has 14 amino acids. Unmatched junction bases numbered 3, after V lost 0 bases and J lost 7 bases. CDR3 amino acids: CASSIEPGGNEQFF. CDR3 sequence (DNA): TGTGCCAGTAGTATAGAGCCCGGGGGGAATGAGCAGTTCTTC.

The V call is TRBV7-2, the J call TRBJ2-7; TRBD2 aligns across 8 bases. CDR3 length equals 13 residues. J lost 6 bases, V lost 5 bases, and 6 bases had no gene match. Germline CDR1 reads SGHTA; CDR2 reads FQGNSA. CDR3 amino acids: CASSPSLAGEQYF. The CDR3 DNA sequence: TGTGCCAGCAGCCCCTCTCTAGCGGGCGAGCAGTACTTC.